One sample yielded the 26 T cell receptor beta chains listed below, sequenced in a study of blood T cell repertoires in COVID-19. TCRdb keeps only in-frame clones here, not all; method: immunoSEQ multiplex PCR. The sample consists of 40,000 to 50,000 clones, 65% to 90% of them appearing once. Material: peripheral blood. The source is an elderly woman with acute or convalescent COVID-19.

The rearrangement links TRBV6-5 to TRBJ1-6; D ambiguous. CDR3 size: 15 residues. Germline CDR1 is MNHEY and CDR2 is SVGAGI. V dropped 6 bases and J dropped 5 bases, with 14 bases sitting between them. Written as DNA, the CDR3 is TGTGCCAGCAGGGTTTGGCCGACTGATAATTCACCCCTCCACTTT. Translated, it gives CASRVWPTDNSPLHF.

This clone has only one observation. V and J are TRBV2 and TRBJ2-2; possibly TRBD2 for D (5 bases). With 9 bases removed from V and 1 base from J, the gap between germline ends came to 12 bases. From germline, CDR1 is SNHLY and CDR2 FYNNEI. There are 14 residues in the CDR3. This CDR3 is CARGARENTGELFF. The CDR3 DNA sequence: TGTGCCAGGGGAGCGAGGGAGAACACCGGGGAGCTGTTTTTT.

The chain employs TRBV7-9 and TRBJ2-5; 13 bases agree with TRBD2. The J segment lost 5 bases and the V segment lost 5 bases, leaving 2 bases of the junction unmatched. This CDR3 spans 14 amino acids. Germline V gene data show CDR1 as SEHNR and CDR2 as FQNEAQ (reference sequence). This CDR3 reads CASSGGLAGETQYF. The CDR3 region has the DNA TGTGCCAGCAGCGGGGGACTAGCGGGGGAGACCCAGTACTTC. The whole variable domain, filled in from reference TRBV7-9 and TRBJ2-5, reads DTGVSQNPRHKITKRGQNVTFRCDPISEHNRLYWYRQTLGQGPEFLTYFQNEAQLEKSRLLSDRFSAERPKGSFSTLEIQRTEQGDSAMYLCASSGGLAGETQYFGPGTRLLVL.

The chain couples TRBV5-1 to TRBJ1-3; a weak D match, TRBD1 (5 bases). Germline loops: CDR1 SGHRS, CDR2 YFSETQ. Trimming left V 3 bases short and J 0 bases short, with 10 bases between. This CDR3 spans 15 amino acids. CDR3 in DNA: TGCGCCAGCAGCTCTACAGGAAGCTCTGGAAACACCATATATTTT. Its translation: CASSSTGSSGNTIYF.

V usage is TRBV2 and J usage is TRBJ2-1, with D perhaps TRBD1 (6 bases). Germline V gives CDR1 SNHLY, CDR2 FYNNEI. V was shortened by 2 bases and J by 12 bases, with 14 bases between the two germline ends. The length of the CDR3 is 13 residues. The CDR3 sequence is CASSEKGGTLQFF. The DNA of the CDR3 is TGTGCCAGCAGTGAAAAAGGGGGAACGCTGCAGTTCTTC.

The chain carries TRBV7-9 and TRBJ2-5; D is perhaps TRBD2 (5 bases). This CDR3 comprises 15 residues. The germline gives CDR1 SEHNR, CDR2 FQNEAQ (reference sequence). Trimming left V 3 bases short and J 5 bases short, with 16 bases between. CDR3 in DNA: TGTGCCAGCAGCTTGGCGTCTGGAGGCCTGGAGACCCAGTACTTC. It codes for CASSLASGGLETQYF.

V and J are TRBV2 and TRBJ1-5; TRBD1 matches 7 bases. V lost 6 bases and J lost 4; bases outside the gene matches: 0. The germline CDR1 and CDR2 sequences are SNHLY and FYNNEI. The CDR3 is made up of 12 amino acids. The CDR3 nucleotides are TGTGCCAGCAGACAGGGGAATCAGCCCCAGCATTTT. Its protein is CASRQGNQPQHF.

This sequence joins TRBV4-2 and TRBJ1-5; a possible D gene is TRBD1 (6 bases). Germline lookup yields CDR1 LGHNA and CDR2 YNFKEQ. The CDR3 is made up of 16 amino acids. V lost 0 bases to trimming and J lost 9 bases, with 18 bases between them. CDR3 protein: CASSQENWEGGAPQHF. The CDR3 nucleotides are TGTGCCAGCAGCCAAGAAAATTGGGAGGGGGGAGCGCCCCAGCATTTT.

The V gene is TRBV2, the J gene TRBJ1-5, with 7 bases fitting TRBD1. CDR1 is SNHLY, CDR2 FYNNEI, per germline. The CDR3 is 16 amino acids. Unmatched junction bases numbered 14, after V lost 8 bases and J lost 4 bases. The CDR3 loop is CASRGQDPIPNQPQHF. CDR3 nucleotides: TGTGCCAGCCGTGGACAGGATCCCATCCCGAATCAGCCCCAGCATTTT.

This clone has only a few counts. V is TRBV19 and J is TRBJ1-6, with 9 bases that match TRBD1. The CDR3 is 15 residues long. Germline V gene data show CDR1 as LNHDA and CDR2 as SQIVND (reference sequence). Germline trimming cut 6 bases from V and 8 bases from J; bases unmatched to any gene: 8. In DNA form, the CDR3 reads TGTGCCAGTAGACGGGACAGGGCAAGGGATTCACCCCTCCACTTT. Its protein is CASRRDRARDSPLHF.

This clone is medium-sized (0.01 to 0.1%). V is TRBV13 and J is TRBJ1-6; D gene uncertain. Germline V gives CDR1 PRHDT, CDR2 FYEKMQ (reference sequence). Trimming removed 4 bases from V and 3 bases from J, with 7 bases in between. This CDR3 is built from 14 residues. CDR3 sequence reads: CASSSRLYNSPLHF. The CDR3, as DNA: TGTGCCAGCAGCTCGCGTCTCTATAATTCACCCCTCCACTTT.

The chain uses TRBV30 and TRBJ2-7; no clear D gene. CDR1 and CDR2 (germline): GTSNPN, SVGIG (reference sequence). V lost 3 bases to trimming and J lost 3 bases, with 15 bases between them. The CDR3 has 14 amino acids. CDR3 sequence reads: CAWSRPNMVYEQYF. The CDR3 region has the DNA TGTGCCTGGAGCAGGCCGAACATGGTCTACGAGCAGTACTTC.

This sequence joins TRBV7-9 and TRBJ1-2; D gene ambiguous. The length of the CDR3 is 13 residues. Trimming cost V 1 base and J 7 bases, with 10 bases left between them. From germline, CDR1 is SEHNR and CDR2 FQNEAQ (reference sequence). The CDR3 bases are TGTGCCAGCAGCTTAGGAGGTGCGGGTGGCTACACCTTC. This encodes CASSLGGAGGYTF.

The CDR3 region has the DNA TGCGCCAGCAGCCCCGACAGGGAAGGGGCTGAAGCTTTCTTT. Protein: CASSPDREGAEAFF. V and J are TRBV5-1 and TRBJ1-1; TRBD1 aligns across 7 bases. The CDR3 runs to 14 residues. Trimming took 4 bases from V and 6 from J; bases not matched to a gene: 9. Germline lookup yields CDR1 SGHRS and CDR2 YFSETQ.

This clone came up once. V usage is TRBV2 and J usage is TRBJ2-7; possibly TRBD2 for D (5 bases). The ends were cut back, 3 bases at V and 4 bases at J, with 10 bases in the middle. Germline CDR1 reads SNHLY; CDR2 reads FYNNEI. CDR3 length equals 13 residues. CDR3 protein: CASSDGRGYEQYF. The CDR3, as DNA: TGTGCCAGCAGTGACGGCCGAGGGTACGAGCAGTACTTC.

V is TRBV7-7 and J is TRBJ2-5; D may be TRBD2 (5 bases). Trimming took off 5 bases at V and 9 bases at J, with 13 bases between the two ends. Per the germline V gene, CDR1 is SSHAT and CDR2 is FNYEAQ (reference sequence). The CDR3 contains 12 residues. CDR3 in amino acids: CASSPLWGAQYF. DNA for the CDR3: TGTGCCAGCAGCCCCCTTTGGGGAGCCCAGTACTTC.

This sequence joins TRBV27 and TRBJ1-6; no clear D gene. The V and J ends lost 8 bases and 3 bases respectively, with 14 bases between them. CDR3 length: 15 amino acids. Germline V CDR1 and CDR2: MNHEY, SMNVEV (reference sequence). CDR3 sequence: CASRRRGSYNSPLHF. The CDR3 bases are TGTGCCAGCCGCCGGCGGGGAAGCTATAATTCACCCCTCCACTTT.

This chain joins TRBV5-1 and TRBJ2-5, with 8 bases lining up with TRBD1. Looked up from germline, CDR1 is SGHRS and CDR2 is YFSETQ. J lost 4 bases, V lost 4 bases, and 9 bases had no gene match. The CDR3 is 15 amino acids. The DNA of the CDR3 is TGCGCCAGCAGCGAGAGGACAGGGACGGGAGAGACCCAGTACTTC. Translated: CASSERTGTGETQYF.

This rearrangement joins TRBV5-4 to TRBJ1-2, with D unclear. CDR1 and CDR2 from the germline V gene are SGHNT and YYREEE (reference sequence). V lost 0 bases and J lost 4, with 13 bases in between. The CDR3 is made up of 15 amino acids. The CDR3 region is CASSLGSVRGYGYTF. CDR3 coding DNA: TGTGCCAGCAGCTTGGGTTCAGTGCGGGGCTATGGCTACACCTTC.

CDR3 sequence reads: CASSQDTRGNYGYTF. CDR3 in DNA: TGTGCCAGCAGCCAAGACACTCGAGGCAACTATGGCTACACCTTC. The rearrangement links TRBV14 to TRBJ1-2; D is uncertain. The V end lost 0 bases, the J end lost 2 bases, and 10 bases lay between the germline ends. Germline loops: CDR1 SGHDN, CDR2 FVKESK. The CDR3 has 15 amino acids.

The genes are TRBV6-6 and TRBJ2-2; 10 nucleotides align to TRBD1. The CDR3 is made up of 17 amino acids. V shed 8 bases and J 0 bases; nucleotides not matched to a gene: 9. Germline assignment: CDR1 MNHNY and CDR2 SVGAGI (reference sequence). The CDR3 loop is CASRPGTGDANTGELFF. Written as DNA, the CDR3 is TGTGCCAGCCGTCCCGGGACAGGGGACGCGAACACCGGGGAGCTGTTTTTT.

The DNA of the CDR3 is TGCAGCGTCGGCACAGGGGGTTATAACTATGGCTACACCTTC. This encodes CSVGTGGYNYGYTF. The chain links TRBV29-1 to TRBJ1-2, with 8 bases identical to TRBD1. J gave up 1 base and V 6 bases, and 7 bases lay outside the gene matches. Germline V gene data show CDR1 as SQVTM and CDR2 as ANQGSEA. The CDR3 is 14 amino acids. The full variable domain, rest sourced from reference TRBV29-1 and TRBJ1-2, is SAVISQKPSRDICQRGTSLTIQCQVDSQVTMMFWYRQQPGQSLTLIATANQGSEATYESGFVIDKFPISRPNLTFSTLTVSNMSPEDSSIYLCSVGTGGYNYGYTFGSGTRLTVV.

This chain connects TRBV5-8 to TRBJ1-5, with 7 bases identical to TRBD1. Germline V CDR1 and CDR2: SGHTS, YDEGEE. The ends lost 4 bases at V and 5 bases at J; junction bases unmatched: 6. The CDR3 extends over 14 amino acids. As DNA, the CDR3 is TGTGCCAGCAGCCCCATGACAGGGCATCAGCCCCAGCATTTT. Translated, it gives CASSPMTGHQPQHF.

The V call is TRBV9, the J call TRBJ1-1; D might be TRBD1 (6 bases). The germline CDR1 and CDR2 sequences are SGDLS and YYNGEE. The CDR3 has 14 residues. The ends were cut back, 4 bases at V and 0 bases at J, with 10 bases in the middle. CDR3 sequence (DNA): TGTGCCAGCAGCAACCGGGACATGAACACTGAAGCTTTCTTT. Protein sequence: CASSNRDMNTEAFF.

In its sample, this clone was seen a few times. CDR3 bases: TGTGCCAGCAGCTTAGAGGGGTTTAGCGGGGGGGGTCAAGAGACCCAGTACTTC. This codes for CASSLEGFSGGGQETQYF. The chain recombines TRBV7-8 with TRBJ2-5; the match to TRBD2 covers 11 bases. With V trimmed by 1 base and J by 2 bases, 9 bases remained unmatched. This CDR3 spans 18 amino acids. Germline V CDR1 and CDR2: SGHVS, FQNEAQ. Variable domain in full (rest from reference TRBV7-8 and TRBJ2-5): GAGVSQSPRYKVAKRGQDVALRCDPISGHVSLFWYQQALGQGPEFLTYFQNEAQLDKSGLPSDRFFAERPEGSVSTLKIQRTQQEDSAVYLCASSLEGFSGGGQETQYFGPGTRLLVL.

V and J are TRBV19 and TRBJ1-1; 7 bases fit TRBD1. Germline-derived CDR1 and CDR2 are LNHDA and SQIVND (reference sequence). The CDR3 loop spans 14 amino acids. V lost 6 bases, J lost 4 bases, and 8 bases stayed unmatched. The DNA for the CDR3 is TGTGCCAGTAGCGGACAGGCAGAGGGCACTGAAGCTTTCTTT. Its protein is CASSGQAEGTEAFF. The complete variable domain, with remaining parts taken from reference TRBV19 and TRBJ1-1, reads DGGITQSPKYLFRKEGQNVTLSCEQNLNHDAMYWYRQDPGQGLRLIYYSQIVNDFQKGDIAEGYSVSREKKESFPLTVTSAQKNPTAFYLCASSGQAEGTEAFFGQGTRLTVV.